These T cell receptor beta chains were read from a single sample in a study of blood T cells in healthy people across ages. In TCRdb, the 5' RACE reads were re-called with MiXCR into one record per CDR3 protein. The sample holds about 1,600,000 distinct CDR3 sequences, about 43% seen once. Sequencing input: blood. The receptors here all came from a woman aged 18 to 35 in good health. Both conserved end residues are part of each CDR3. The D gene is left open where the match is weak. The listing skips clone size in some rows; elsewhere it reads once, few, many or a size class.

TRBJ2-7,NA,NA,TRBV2,TGTGCCAGCATTCAGACATCAAGCTCCTACGAGCAGTACTTC,CASIQTSSSYEQYF
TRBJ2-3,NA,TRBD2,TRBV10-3,TGTGCCATCAGTATTGGGACTAGCGGGTATGCAGATACGCAGTATTTT,CAISIGTSGYADTQYF
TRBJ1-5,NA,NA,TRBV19,TGTGCCAGTAGTATCCTCCCTACTAATATGCATTTT,CASSILPTNMHF
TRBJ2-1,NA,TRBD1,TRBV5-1,TGCGCCAGCAGCTCCGACAGGGGTCAGTTGGATGAGCAGTTCTTC,CASSSDRGQLDEQFF
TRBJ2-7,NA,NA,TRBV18,TGTGCCAGCTCACCACCTGGGGGGACCTCTTACAATGAGCAGTACTTC,CASSPPGGTSYNEQYF
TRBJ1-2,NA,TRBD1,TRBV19,TGTGCCAGTAGTATAGCCGGACAGGGAGCCTACGGCTACACCTTC,CASSIAGQGAYGYTF
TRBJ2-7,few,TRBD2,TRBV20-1,TGCAGTGCTAGTCTGACTAGCGGGATAGGGCAGTACTTC,CSASLTSGIGQYF
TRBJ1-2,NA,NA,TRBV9,TGTGCCAGCAGCGTAGAGGGACATGACACGGATGGCTACACCTTC,CASSVEGHDTDGYTF
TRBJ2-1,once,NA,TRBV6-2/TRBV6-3,TGTGCCAGCAGTTTCTCTGCTAACAATGAGCAGTTCTTC,CASSFSANNEQFF
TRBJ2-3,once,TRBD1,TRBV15,TGTGTCACCAGCAACCCGATCCGGGACAGGAGCACAGATACGCAGTATTTT,CVTSNPIRDRSTDTQYF
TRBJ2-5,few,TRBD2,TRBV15,TGTGCCACCAGCAGAGATCAGGCGGGAGTCCGTCAAGAGACCCAGTACTTC,CATSRDQAGVRQETQYF
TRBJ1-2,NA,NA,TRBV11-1,TGTGCCAGCAGCCTCTACCGCCAGGACCCGAGCTACAATGAGCAGTTCTATGGCTACACCTTC,CASSLYRQDPSYNEQFYGYTF
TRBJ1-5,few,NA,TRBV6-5,TGTGCCAGCAGTTACTCGCTGAATCAGCCCCAGCATTTT,CASSYSLNQPQHF
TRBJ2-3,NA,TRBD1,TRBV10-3,TGTGCCATCAGTGAGTACGAGACAGGGGGGACAGATACGCAGTATTTT,CAISEYETGGTDTQYF
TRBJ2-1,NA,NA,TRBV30,TGTGCCTGGAGTGTAGGTCTACAGGGGGGGGGTGAGCAGTTCTTC,CAWSVGLQGGGEQFF
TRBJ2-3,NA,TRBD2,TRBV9,TGTGCCAGCAGCACTAGCGGTGGACAGTATTTT,CASSTSGGQYF
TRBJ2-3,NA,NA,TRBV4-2,TGTGCCAGCAGCCAAGGGGGTCGAATAGGCACAGATACGCAGTATTTT,CASSQGGRIGTDTQYF
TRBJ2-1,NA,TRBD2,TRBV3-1,TGTGCCAGCAGCTCGACCTTCGCGGCTAGCGGGGCCTACAATGAGCAGTTCTTC,CASSSTFAASGAYNEQFF
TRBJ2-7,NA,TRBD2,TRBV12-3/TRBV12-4,TGTGCCAGCAGCCTTTTTGACGGGACTAGCGTCTACGAGCAGTACTTC,CASSLFDGTSVYEQYF
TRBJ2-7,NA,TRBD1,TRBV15,TGTGCCACCAGCAGTGGTAGGGACAGAGAGGCCTACAATGAGCAGTACTTC,CATSSGRDREAYNEQYF
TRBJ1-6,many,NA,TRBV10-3,TGTGCCATCAGTGAGTCAGGAGATTCACCCCTCCACTTT,CAISESGDSPLHF
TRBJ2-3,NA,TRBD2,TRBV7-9,TGTGCCAGCAGCCCCCAACTAGCGTTCACAGATACGCAGTATTTT,CASSPQLAFTDTQYF
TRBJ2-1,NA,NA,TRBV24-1,TGTGCCACCAGTGATTTCCGACGTGGTGAGCAGTTCTTC,CATSDFRRGEQFF
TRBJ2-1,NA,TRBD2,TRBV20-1,TGCAGTGCTAGTCATGCGGGACTAGCGACCCAAGAGACCCAGTTCTTC,CSASHAGLATQETQFF
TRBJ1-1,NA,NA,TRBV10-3,TGTGCCATCAGTGAGCCGGGGTACGGGCTTAAGGGGAACACTGAAGCTTTCTTT,CAISEPGYGLKGNTEAFF
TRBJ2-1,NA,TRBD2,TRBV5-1,TGCGCCAGCAGCGAGGGACTAGCGCTGGCCGAGCAGTTCTTC,CASSEGLALAEQFF
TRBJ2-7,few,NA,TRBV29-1,TGCAGCGTTGAAGTACAGAGCTCCTACGAGCAGTACTTC,CSVEVQSSYEQYF
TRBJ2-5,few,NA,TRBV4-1,TGCGCCAGCAGCCAAGTTCCGGGGCATCTAAACAATGAGCAGTACTTC,CASSQVPGHLNNEQYF
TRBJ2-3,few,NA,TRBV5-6,TGTGCCAGCATGCTCCAACGGGGGAGCGCAGATACGCAGTATTTT,CASMLQRGSADTQYF
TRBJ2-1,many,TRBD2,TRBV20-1,TGCAGTGCTAGGAGCGGGAGCTCCTACAATGAGCAGTTCTTC,CSARSGSSYNEQFF
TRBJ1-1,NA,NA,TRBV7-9,TGTGCCAGCAGCTTGTACAGGGATACGGACACTGAAGCTTTCTTT,CASSLYRDTDTEAFF
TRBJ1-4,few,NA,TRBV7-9,TGTGCCAGCAGTGATCGACAGGATTCTAATGAAAAACTGTTTTTT,CASSDRQDSNEKLFF
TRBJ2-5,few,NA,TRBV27,TGTGCCAGCAGCGTGGGGATCCAAGAGACCCAGTACTTC,CASSVGIQETQYF
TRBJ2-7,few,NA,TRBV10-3,TGTGCCATCAGTGAGGCGCGAGGGGCCTACGAGCAGTACTTC,CAISEARGAYEQYF
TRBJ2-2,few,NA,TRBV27,TGTGCCAGCAGAACCGGCACCCAACGGACCGGGGAGCTGTTTTTT,CASRTGTQRTGELFF
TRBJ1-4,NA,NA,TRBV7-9,TGTGCCAGCAGCCCAAGGGCAGCTATAGCCGAAAAACTGTTTTTT,CASSPRAAIAEKLFF
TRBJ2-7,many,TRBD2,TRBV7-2,TGTGCCAGCAGTACTCTAGCGGGAGGTCCCTACGAGCAGTACTTC,CASSTLAGGPYEQYF
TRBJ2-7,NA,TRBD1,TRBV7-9,TGTGCCAGCAGCTTTACGACAGGGGTAAGCTACGAGCAGTACTTC,CASSFTTGVSYEQYF
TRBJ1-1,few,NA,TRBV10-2,TGCGCCAGCAGGGGACCCCAGACGGGCGGTGAAGCTTTCTTT,CASRGPQTGGEAFF
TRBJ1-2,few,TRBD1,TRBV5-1,TGCGCCAGCAGCCTGTGGGACAGGGGGTATGGCTACACCTTC,CASSLWDRGYGYTF
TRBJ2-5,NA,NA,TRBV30,TGTGCCTGGAGTATAGGGGACCTACTCTCGGAGACCCAGTACTTC,CAWSIGDLLSETQYF
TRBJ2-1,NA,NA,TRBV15,TGTGCCACCAGCAGAGATATCAGGAATGAGCAGTTCTTC,CATSRDIRNEQFF
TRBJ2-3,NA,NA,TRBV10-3,TGTGCCATCAGTGACAAAGCGACCTCTGGCACAGATACGCAGTATTTT,CAISDKATSGTDTQYF
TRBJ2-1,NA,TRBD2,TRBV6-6,TGTGCCAGCAGTTACTCCCCTAGCGGGAGGGGTGAGCAGTTCTTC,CASSYSPSGRGEQFF
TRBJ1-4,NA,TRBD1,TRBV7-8,TGTGCCACCAAGCTTTCGACAGGGGGCGAAAAACTGTTTTTT,CATKLSTGGEKLFF
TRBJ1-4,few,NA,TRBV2,TGTGCCACTCGGGGGTCACATCTGTTTTTT,CATRGSHLFF